What follows is one TCR beta chain and its context. Antigen unknown. This record comes from a study of T cell clonality in common variable immunodeficiency. General study results and limits: Repertoire-complication correlations in CVID were limited by patient heterogeneity. Reportedly, TCR beta sequences from common variable immunodeficiency showed fewer deletions and N-nucleotide insertions.

Diagnosis required reduced IgG, IgA and/or IgM with specific antibody deficiency. Both groups were predominantly of Caucasian heritage. Heparinized whole blood, roughly 5 to 8 ml, came from each donor. TCRdb's table, derived via immunoSEQ multiplex PCR, lists solely in-frame clones and lacks some. Singletons are absent from the sample, which has approximately 24,000 clones. The sequence was collected from a human donor with common variable immunodeficiency. The material sequenced was peripheral blood mononuclear cells.

Partial CDR3 DNA: TGTGCCAGCAGTGATGGACTAGCGGGAGGCAATGAG. Its protein product is CASSDGLAGGNE. The complete CDR3 reads CASSDGLAGGNEQFF. The rearrangement links TRBV2 to TRBJ2-1; 14 nucleotides align to TRBD2. The CDR3 goes on 3 residues after the read ends, and that part is filled in from the germline J gene. Germline assignment: CDR1 SNHLY and CDR2 FYNNEI. This CDR3 is 15 amino acids long. The V and J ends lost 3 bases and 6 bases, in that order; junction bases with no gene match: 1.